This T cell receptor (beta chain) was sequenced for a study of T-cell reconstitution after alpha-beta-depleted transplantation in children. The CDR3 is 15 amino acids. Trimming removed 7 bases from V and 8 bases from J; junction bases left unmatched: 12. The V gene's germline CDR1 is LNHDA and CDR2 SQIVND (reference sequence). This clonotype turned up a few times. No antigen is known for it. Preparation of the TCRbeta library used unique molecular identifiers. TCRdb ran MiXCR on the PCR reads and lists one entry per CDR3 protein. The data contain around 370,000 distinct CDR3 sequences, roughly 17% of them singletons. General study findings and limits: Several hundred expanded graft clones reportedly gave rise to the alpha-beta T cells present about two months after transplant. T-cell counts and diversity at one year post-transplant came mainly from newly produced T cells.

The sample consisted of PBMCs, mostly from graft donor cells, taken 360 days after TCRalphabeta/CD19-depleted stem cell transplant. This clonotype was sampled from a male patient aged 2 to 9 who had a stem cell transplant for acute lymphoblastic leukemia, so the T cells may come from the graft donor. The chain is built from TRBV19 and TRBJ2-2, with TRBD2 identical over 8 bases. The CDR3 protein is CASTTGGTLFGELFF. The CDR3 DNA reads TGTGCCAGTACGACGGGAGGGACATTATTTGGGGAGCTGTTTTTT.